The entry that follows covers one T cell receptor (beta chain) sequence. Its target is unknown. These data originate in a study of shared clonotypes between healthy human individuals. Study results and limitations: Rarefaction showed that sequencing of sorted subsets was incomplete (despite large depth). Memory subsets generally showed lower estimated richness than naive subsets.

All donors were Caucasian adults living in Nashville, Tennessee. Original handling: Junction-only sequences produced by ImmunoSEQ had no quality scores, so filtering differed. Generated by immunoSEQ multiplex PCR, the TCRdb table keeps only in-frame clones and is missing some. V, J and clone size are taken as reported in that table, and D and trimming were inferred from the DNA itself. The data show hundreds of thousands of clones, about 74% seen once. The germline gives CDR1 MNHEY, CDR2 SMNVEV (reference sequence). The CDR3 spans 12 residues. V lost 5 bases to trimming and J lost 7 bases, with 12 bases between them.

Sequencing was carried out using memory CD4+ T cells sorted from blood. Subset in this sample: CD45RA-negative fraction. This receptor was identified in a woman younger than 45 in good health. This sequence joins TRBV27 and TRBJ2-7; no definite D call. The CDR3, as DNA: TGTGCCAGCAGTCTCGACCGCGGTGAGCAGTACTTC. It translates to CASSLDRGEQYF.